Listed here are 31 T cell receptor beta chains from one sample, sequenced in a study of cytomegalovirus exposure and HLA in healthy donors. With 60 Vbeta and 13 Jbeta primers, the PCR was carried out. The table came from immunoSEQ multiplex PCR; TCRdb's copy has only in-frame clones and leaves some out. The sample carries some 160,000 clones, 86% recorded once. The sequencing input was PBMCs. These receptors were obtained from a young woman in good health and CMV-seronegative.

The chain recombines TRBV11-2 with TRBJ2-2; D perhaps matches TRBD2 (6 bases). Germline loops: CDR1 SGHAT, CDR2 FQNNGV. V was pared by 0 bases and J by 4 bases, with 12 bases between. This CDR3 has 16 residues. The CDR3 loop is CASSLDPGTVTGELFF. The CDR3 region has the DNA TGTGCCAGCAGCTTAGACCCCGGGACTGTCACCGGGGAGCTGTTTTTT.

This clone has a handful of counts. V usage is TRBV5-6 and J usage is TRBJ2-7, with D possibly matching TRBD1 (7 bases). CDR1 is SGHDT and CDR2 is YYEEEE in the germline V gene. Trimming pared 4 bases from V and 3 bases from J, leaving 14 bases between. The CDR3 has 14 amino acids. CDR3 region: CASSRAGQSYEQYF. The CDR3 DNA follows: TGTGCCAGCAGCCGCGCGGGACAGAGCTACGAGCAGTACTTC.

V usage is TRBV10-3 and J usage is TRBJ1-2; 10 positions agree with TRBD1. CDR1 is ENHRY and CDR2 is SYGVKD in the germline V gene. V was clipped by 6 bases and J by 6 bases; unmatched bases: 7. The CDR3 loop spans 14 amino acids. In DNA, the CDR3 is TGTGCCATCAGGGTGCCGGGACAGGGGAATGGCTACACCTTC. As protein: CAIRVPGQGNGYTF.

This rearrangement joins TRBV5-4 to TRBJ1-2; 9 bases fit TRBD1. CDR3 size: 16 residues. Germline CDR1 reads SGHNT; CDR2 reads YYREEE (reference sequence). V was clipped by 1 base and J by 6 bases; unmatched bases: 10. The CDR3 protein is CASSLHGQGFLNGYTF. DNA of the CDR3: TGTGCCAGCAGCTTGCATGGACAGGGGTTTTTAAATGGCTACACCTTC. Full variable domain (rest looked up from reference TRBV5-4 and TRBJ1-2): ETGVTQSPTHLIKTRGQQVTLRCSSQSGHNTVSWYQQALGQGPQFIFQYYREEENGRGNFPPRFSGLQFPNYSSELNVNALELDDSALYLCASSLHGQGFLNGYTFGSGTRLTVV.

The chain's CDR3 is CASSQSGGRDNSPLHF. The CDR3 DNA follows: TGTGCCAGCAGCCAAAGCGGGGGGAGGGATAATTCACCCCTCCACTTT. The chain combines TRBV5-6 with TRBJ1-6; tentatively, D is TRBD1 (5 bases). The V gene's germline CDR1 is SGHDT and CDR2 YYEEEE. V lost 4 bases to trimming and J lost 5 bases, with 16 bases between them. The CDR3 is 16 residues long.

V gene TRBV27 combines with J gene TRBJ2-7, with a possible D match to TRBD1 (6 bases). CDR3 length equals 13 residues. Trimming removed 5 bases from V and 0 bases from J, with 8 bases in between. CDR1 MNHEY and CDR2 SMNVEV come from the germline V gene (reference sequence). DNA for the CDR3: TGTGCCAGCAGTCCAGGGGTCTCCTACGAGCAGTACTTC. This encodes CASSPGVSYEQYF.

The chain uses TRBV7-8 and TRBJ1-3; TRBD1 might be the D (5 bases). V dropped 5 bases and J dropped 0 bases, with 11 bases sitting between them. CDR1 is SGHVS and CDR2 is FQNEAQ in the germline V gene. This CDR3 is 15 amino acids long. The CDR3 protein is CASSRDSPSGNTIYF. The CDR3, as DNA: TGTGCCAGCAGCCGGGACTCGCCCTCTGGAAACACCATATATTTT.

Only one count was recorded for this clone. The chain joins TRBV6-5 to TRBJ1-1, with D possibly TRBD1 on 6 matching bases. Deletions cut 4 bases from V and 6 bases from J, with 12 bases between. Germline loops: CDR1 MNHEY, CDR2 SVGAGI. The CDR3 consists of 13 residues. The CDR3 region is CASSSAGVAEAFF. The CDR3 nucleotides read TGTGCCAGCAGTTCAGCAGGGGTAGCTGAAGCTTTCTTT.

The chain employs TRBV27 and TRBJ2-5; D is possibly TRBD1 (6 bases). The J call may not be correct, given that the DNA end is closer to TRBJ2-7. This CDR3 has 15 amino acids. Looked up from germline, CDR1 is MNHEY and CDR2 is SMNVEV (reference sequence). CDR3 in amino acids: CASSLQGQYTYEQYF. The CDR3 DNA follows: TGTGCCAGCAGCCTCCAAGGACAGTACACCTACGAGCAGTACTTC.

V is TRBV27 and J is TRBJ1-1, with D uncertain. CDR3 size: 16 residues. Germline loops: CDR1 MNHEY, CDR2 SMNVEV (reference sequence). The V end was cut by 5 bases, the J end by 0 bases, with 16 bases between. CDR3 coding DNA: TGTGCCAGCAGTCTCAAACTCGTATCGCTGAACACTGAAGCTTTCTTT. Its protein product is CASSLKLVSLNTEAFF.

Of note for this clone: The junction shows a germline mismatch at one end, possibly a read error. The chain couples TRBV4-1 to TRBJ2-3; D is possibly TRBD2 (5 bases). The CDR3 runs to 15 residues. Germline CDR1 and CDR2: MGHRA and YSYEKL. The CDR3 DNA is TGCGCCAGCAGCCAAGATCCGAGCGGTCATTTGTGGTTTCATTTT. This codes for CASSQDPSGHLWFHF.

The chain combines TRBV5-4 with TRBJ2-5, with 12 bases that match TRBD2. The DNA end is a closer match to TRBJ2-7, so the J assignment may be wrong. This CDR3 is 16 amino acids long. Germline values: CDR1 SGHNT, CDR2 YYREEE (reference sequence). The CDR3 loop reads CASSLLAGGFTYEQYF. CDR3 bases: TGTGCCAGCAGCTTGCTAGCGGGAGGGTTTACCTACGAGCAGTACTTC.

Only a few counts were recorded for this clone. The chain couples TRBV6-5 to TRBJ2-7; 9 bases fit TRBD2. The V gene's germline CDR1 is MNHEY and CDR2 SVGAGI. With V trimmed by 2 bases and J by 0 bases, 5 bases remained unmatched. The CDR3 extends over 16 amino acids. The CDR3 protein is CASSYAASGASYEQYF. The CDR3 DNA sequence: TGTGCCAGCAGTTACGCGGCTAGCGGGGCCTCCTACGAGCAGTACTTC.

This clone came up a few times. The rearrangement uses TRBV5-1 and TRBJ2-7; 7 bases align to TRBD2. The V segment lost 1 base and the J segment 0 bases; nucleotides outside the gene matches: 7. Germline V gives CDR1 SGHRS, CDR2 YFSETQ. The CDR3 runs to 16 residues. The CDR3 sequence is CASSLSVAGRSYEQYF. The CDR3 coding sequence is TGCGCCAGCAGCTTGTCGGTAGCGGGCCGCTCCTACGAGCAGTACTTC. Full variable domain (remainder filled in from reference TRBV5-1 and TRBJ2-7): KAGVTQTPRYLIKTRGQQVTLSCSPISGHRSVSWYQQTPGQGLQFLFEYFSETQRNKGNFPGRFSGRQFSNSRSEMNVSTLELGDSALYLCASSLSVAGRSYEQYFGPGTRLTVT.

The V and J genes are TRBV5-1 and TRBJ2-3; D may be TRBD1 (5 bases). Germline-derived CDR1 and CDR2 are SGHRS and YFSETQ. This CDR3 spans 15 amino acids. Between the trimmed V and J ends, which lost 0 bases and 3 bases, there was a span of 11 bases. CDR3 sequence reads: CASSLDGRVTDTQYF. CDR3 nucleotide sequence: TGCGCCAGCAGCTTGGATGGCAGGGTAACAGATACGCAGTATTTT.

In its sample, this clone was seen a few times. This rearrangement joins TRBV7-9 to TRBJ2-7, with 11 bases matching TRBD2. The germline V gene encodes CDR1 SEHNR and CDR2 FQNEAQ (reference sequence). CDR3 length: 15 amino acids. With V trimmed by 1 base and J by 3 bases, 2 bases remained unmatched. The CDR3 protein is CASSLVGTSGYEQYF. CDR3 coding DNA: TGTGCCAGCAGCTTAGTTGGGACTAGCGGCTACGAGCAGTACTTC.

The chain is built from TRBV6-5 and TRBJ2-2; maybe TRBD1 (6 bases). Germline lookup yields CDR1 MNHEY and CDR2 SVGAGI. The CDR3 covers 14 residues. Trimming stripped 7 bases from V and 7 bases from J, with 16 bases between. CDR3 in amino acids: CASTSQGGIGELFF. The CDR3, as DNA: TGTGCCAGCACGTCACAGGGTGGAATCGGGGAGCTGTTTTTT.

V usage is TRBV12-2 and J usage is TRBJ1-4. TRBV12-2 is a pseudogene. This CDR3 has 17 amino acids. For the CDR3, the DNA is TGTGCAAGTCGCTTAGGGACGGCCGTCCGGGATAGTGAAAAACTGTTTTTT. As protein: CASRLGTAVRDSEKLFF.

The V gene is TRBV10-2, the J gene TRBJ2-5; TRBD2 is a possible D gene (6 bases). Germline CDR1 WSHSY, CDR2 SAAADI. V was clipped by 4 bases and J by 5 bases, with 11 bases between them. The CDR3 runs to 13 residues. CDR3 bases: TGCGCCAGCAGTGGACCGGGAGCTGAGACCCAGTACTTC. Protein: CASSGPGAETQYF.

The CDR3 loop reads CAISSSGLGASEQYF. The CDR3 region has the DNA TGTGCCATCAGTTCCTCGGGACTAGGGGCCTCCGAGCAGTACTTC. The chain joins TRBV10-3 to TRBJ2-7, with TRBD2 identical over 8 bases. Trimming at V came to 5 bases and at J to 6 bases, leaving 12 bases not matched to a gene. The CDR3 sequence is 15 residues long. Germline-derived CDR1 and CDR2 are ENHRY and SYGVKD.

This rearrangement joins TRBV7-8 to TRBJ1-1; D ambiguous. This CDR3 contains 13 residues. Looked up from germline, CDR1 is SGHVS and CDR2 is FQNEAQ. Trimming removed 1 base from V and 1 base from J, with 4 bases in between. The CDR3 region has the DNA TGTGCCAGCAGCTTAGTCGGGAACACTGAAGCTTTCTTT. Its protein is CASSLVGNTEAFF.

This clone has a single count. The chain recombines TRBV5-1 with TRBJ2-3; perhaps TRBD2 as D (5 bases). The CDR3 runs 16 residues. Germline CDR1 reads SGHRS; CDR2 reads YFSETQ. V lost 0 bases to trimming and J lost 1 base, with 12 bases between them. The CDR3 nucleotides read TGCGCCAGCAGCTTGGTGGTACTAGAGGGCACAGATACGCAGTATTTT. Residues: CASSLVVLEGTDTQYF.

V is TRBV5-1 and J is TRBJ1-1, with a possible D match to TRBD1 (6 bases). Trimming pared 7 bases from V and 6 bases from J, leaving 19 bases between. This CDR3 contains 14 residues. Germline CDR1 and CDR2: SGHRS and YFSETQ. Here the CDR3 reads CASRYSTGFPEAFF. CDR3 in DNA: TGCGCCAGCCGATATTCAACAGGGTTTCCTGAAGCTTTCTTT.

V gene TRBV14 combines with J gene TRBJ2-5, with D possibly being TRBD2 (7 bases). Trimming left V 3 bases short and J 7 bases short, with 9 bases between. Looked up from germline, CDR1 is SGHDN and CDR2 is FVKESK. The CDR3 covers 12 residues. In DNA form, the CDR3 reads TGTGCCAGCAGCCACGGGGGGCCGACCCAGTACTTC. It yields the protein CASSHGGPTQYF.

This sequence joins TRBV4-1 and TRBJ2-7, with 10 bases lining up with TRBD1. Germline V lookup: CDR1 MGHRA, CDR2 YSYEKL. Trimming removed 4 bases from V and 3 bases from J; junction bases left unmatched: 3. This CDR3 has 14 residues. CDR3 bases: TGCGCCAGCAGCCCGGGACAGGGGAACTACGAGCAGTACTTC. Translating gives CASSPGQGNYEQYF.

The V gene is TRBV30, the J gene TRBJ1-4; no definite D call. This CDR3 has 11 amino acids. Per germline, CDR1 GTSNPN and CDR2 SVGIG (reference sequence). V shed 2 bases and J shed 8 bases, with 6 bases lying between them. Here the CDR3 reads CAWSPAEKLFF. The DNA of the CDR3 is TGTGCCTGGAGTCCAGCGGAAAAACTGTTTTTT.

V is TRBV27 and J is TRBJ1-6; the D is unclear. The CDR3 is made up of 14 amino acids. CDR1 is MNHEY and CDR2 is SMNVEV in the germline V gene (reference sequence). V was pared by 0 bases and J by 7 bases, with 7 bases between. In DNA, the CDR3 is TGTGCCAGCAGTTTATCGCGGGAGAATTCACCCCTCCACTTT. This translates into CASSLSRENSPLHF.

This chain uses TRBV6-6 with TRBJ1-3; 7 bases map to TRBD1. The CDR3 length is 15 residues. J was trimmed by 0 bases and V by 6 bases; bases with no gene match: 5. The germline gives CDR1 MNHNY, CDR2 SVGAGI (reference sequence). CDR3 DNA: TGTGCCAGCAGCTCCGGGACAGTCTCTGGAAACACCATATATTTT. This encodes CASSSGTVSGNTIYF.

This clone was seen once. The germline gene is not matched at one end of the junction; a read error may be the cause. J is TRBJ1-1 and V is TRBV7-9; 7 nucleotides agree with TRBD1. This CDR3 region has 12 residues. The V gene's germline CDR1 is SEHNR and CDR2 FQNEAQ (reference sequence). The CDR3 DNA sequence: TGTTCCAGCAGCCTACAGGGACAGGAAGCTTTCTTT. The encoded protein is CSSSLQGQEAFF.

V gene TRBV19 combines with J gene TRBJ2-6, with 8 bases matching TRBD2. Germline CDR1 and CDR2: LNHDA and SQIVND (reference sequence). The trim removed 4 bases at V and 0 bases at J, leaving 5 bases unmatched. This CDR3 has 17 amino acids. The CDR3 DNA follows: TGTGCCAGTAGTACCGGGACTAGGGGCTCTGGGGCCAACGTCCTGACTTTC. Translated, it gives CASSTGTRGSGANVLTF.

This rearrangement joins TRBV28 to TRBJ2-7; possible D gene TRBD1, 5 bases. V shed 5 bases and J shed 7 bases, with 15 bases lying between them. CDR1 and CDR2 from the germline V gene are MDHEN and SYDVKM. The CDR3 runs 13 residues. In nucleotides, the CDR3 is TGTGCCAGCAGTCCAACGATGCAGGGTGAGCAGTACTTC. This encodes CASSPTMQGEQYF.